This T cell receptor beta chain was obtained from a study of vaccination effects on CD4 cells after COVID-19. Study information: Cultures of a few million PBMC per well contained 10 IU/ml IL-2 plus 10 ug/ml peptides.

Sequenced by immunoSEQ multiplex PCR; TCRdb stores in-frame clones only, minus some. The profile shows around 66,000 clones, about 74% of them singletons. The authors isolated CD4+ T cells after about eleven days of culture. Participants were vaccinated with two doses of either the BNT162b2 or mRNA-1273 vaccine. V dropped 6 bases and J dropped 1 base, with 3 bases sitting between them. This CDR3 contains 11 residues. The germline CDR1 and CDR2 sequences are PRHDT and FYEKMQ (reference sequence). Remarks on this clone: The antigen is not known.

The sample in question was CD4+ T cells from PBMCs cultured without peptide, obtained after COVID-19 vaccination. J is TRBJ1-1 and V is TRBV13; D is unclear. This TCR derives from a human donor who received a COVID-19 vaccine. Here the CDR3 reads CASRGNTEAFF. CDR3 sequence (DNA): TGTGCCAGCAGGGGGAACACTGAAGCTTTCTTT. The whole variable domain, remainder taken from reference TRBV13 and TRBJ1-1, is AAGVIQSPRHLIKEKRETATLKCYPIPRHDTVYWYQQGPGQDPQFLISFYEKMQSDKGSIPDRFSAQQFSDYHSELNMSSLELGDSALYFCASRGNTEAFFGQGTRLTVV.